This T cell receptor beta chain was retrieved from a study of T cell responses to AZD1222 COVID-19 vaccine. Findings and caveats of the study: Close to half of all spike-specific TCRs reportedly target regions of the variants that are unmutated.

As for this clone: Its antigen is still unknown.

The germline CDR1 and CDR2 sequences are LGHNA and YSLEER. CDR3 length equals 14 residues. V was pared by 1 base and J by 9 bases, with 10 bases between. Assay used: immunoSEQ multiplex PCR; TCRdb lists only in-frame clones, some missing. The sample has more than 140,000 clones, 89% seen once. The sample consisted of peripheral blood, taken on day 0 of AZD1222 vaccination. V and J are TRBV4-3 and TRBJ1-6; tentatively, D is TRBD1 (5 bases). The TCR was taken from an adult in good health. CDR3 residues: CASSQAGGGSPLHF. CDR3 coding DNA: TGCGCCAGCAGCCAAGCCGGCGGGGGTTCACCCCTCCACTTT.